One and the same sample provided the 16 T cell receptor beta chains below, sequenced in a study of T cells in Graves' hyperthyroidism and ophthalmopathy. TCR beta CDR3 region amplification was performed from RNA transcripts. Initially, a first-round RT-PCR of the TCR CDR3 employed the HTBI primer set. TCRdb re-called the multiplex PCR reads with MiXCR, one entry per CDR3 protein. The sample records 250,000 to 300,000 distinct CDR3 sequences, approximately 12% being singletons. Source material: blood. Every receptor here comes from a woman in her thirties with Graves' hyperthyroidism that later progressed to Graves' ophthalmopathy.

The rearrangement joins TRBV13 to TRBJ2-3; 11 bases line up with TRBD2. The J segment lost 0 bases and the V segment lost 0 bases, leaving 8 bases of the junction unmatched. Germline V gene lookup returns CDR1 PRHDT and CDR2 FYEKMQ (reference sequence). CDR3 length equals 19 residues. CDR3 in amino acids: CASSLGGTSGISSTDTQYF. The CDR3 DNA follows: TGTGCCAGCAGCTTAGGGGGGACTAGCGGAATCTCTAGCACAGATACGCAGTATTTT.

This clonotype was seen repeatedly, ten times or more. The chain combines TRBV6-2 or TRBV6-3 with TRBJ2-7; 7 bases agree with TRBD1. This CDR3 is built from 15 residues. The V and J ends lost 5 bases and 6 bases, in that order; junction bases with no gene match: 13. Per germline, CDR1 MNHEY and CDR2 SVGEGT. This chain's CDR3 is CASSPRGQTLLEQYF. The CDR3 DNA reads as TGTGCCAGCAGTCCAAGGGGGCAAACCCTCCTCGAGCAGTACTTC.

This clonotype was recorded many times. In DNA form, the CDR3 reads TGCAGTGCTAGTTGGGGAGGCCCGGGTCAGCCCCAGCATTTT. Translated, it gives CSASWGGPGQPQHF. The chain links TRBV20-1 to TRBJ1-5; no clear D. In germline, CDR1 is DFQATT, CDR2 SNEGSKA (reference sequence). This CDR3 spans 14 amino acids. The ends were cut back, 3 bases at V and 6 bases at J, with 15 bases in the middle.

Many counts were recorded for this clonotype. The genes are TRBV18 and TRBJ2-7, with TRBD2 identical over 9 bases. There are 16 residues in the CDR3. The germline V gene has CDR1 KGHSH and CDR2 LQKENI. The ends lost 0 bases at V and 2 bases at J; junction bases unmatched: 5. CDR3 in amino acids: CASSPPSAGGPYEQYF. As DNA, the CDR3 is TGTGCCAGCTCACCACCGTCGGCGGGAGGGCCCTACGAGCAGTACTTC.

A few counts support this clonotype. A much more abundant neighbour one base away suggests this may be a read error. The rearrangement uses TRBV24-1 and TRBJ1-4; TRBD1 agrees at 8 bases. Germline V gene sequence: CDR1 KGHDR, CDR2 SFDVKD. The V segment lost 2 bases and the J segment 6 bases; nucleotides outside the gene matches: 4. The CDR3 sequence is 15 residues long. CDR3 sequence: CATSDSRTGHEKLFF. CDR3 DNA: TGTGCCACCAGTGATTCCCGGACAGGGCATGAAAAACTGTTTTTT.

This clonotype appeared many times. The chain carries TRBV28 and TRBJ2-2; tentative D call: TRBD2 (5 bases). The CDR3 consists of 18 residues. V lost 2 bases, J lost 2 bases, and 18 bases lay in between. Germline CDR1 MDHEN, CDR2 SYDVKM. CDR3 nucleotide sequence: TGTGCCAGCAGTTTACCCCCCTTCGGGGTGAGAAACACCGGGGAGCTGTTTTTT. Translated: CASSLPPFGVRNTGELFF.

This clonotype was picked up many times. J is TRBJ2-3 and V is TRBV27, with 10 bases matching TRBD2. The germline V gene encodes CDR1 MNHEY and CDR2 SMNVEV (reference sequence). This CDR3 region has 16 residues. Trimming removed 5 bases from V and 1 base from J; junction bases left unmatched: 6. The CDR3 spells CASSPLAGAGTDTQYF. CDR3 DNA sequence: TGTGCCAGCAGTCCTCTAGCGGGAGCGGGCACAGATACGCAGTATTTT.

This clonotype was seen ten or more times. V usage is TRBV29-1 and J usage is TRBJ2-7, with D maybe TRBD1 (5 bases). Trimming pared 4 bases from V and 2 bases from J, leaving 18 bases between. The CDR3 is 15 residues long. CDR1 SQVTM and CDR2 ANQGSEA come from the germline V gene. In DNA, the CDR3 is TGCAGCGTTGCCGGAGCTCAGGGTGACGCCTACGAGCAGTACTTC. Protein: CSVAGAQGDAYEQYF.

This clonotype was seen only a few times. J is TRBJ2-7 and V is TRBV30, with 10 bases fitting TRBD2. Germline loops: CDR1 GTSNPN, CDR2 SVGIG (reference sequence). This CDR3 contains 16 residues. J lost 7 bases, V lost 1 base, and 13 bases had no gene match. The chain's CDR3 is CAWSAPSGLATREQYF. CDR3 in DNA: TGTGCCTGGAGTGCGCCCTCGGGACTAGCGACGCGGGAGCAGTACTTC.

The table lists this clonotype with many counts. The chain uses TRBV28 and TRBJ1-1, with 7 bases matching TRBD1. Unmatched junction bases numbered 1, after V lost 0 bases and J lost 3 bases. CDR1 and CDR2 (germline): MDHEN, SYDVKM. The CDR3 spans 14 residues. CDR3 DNA: TGTGCCAGCAGTTTATGGCAGGGGGACACTGAAGCTTTCTTT. This translates into CASSLWQGDTEAFF.

The V call is TRBV9, the J call TRBJ1-2; 9 bases are a match to TRBD1. Losses at the gene ends were 1 base for V and 3 bases for J; bases not matched to a gene: 7. This CDR3 has 16 residues. Germline V gene lookup returns CDR1 SGDLS and CDR2 YYNGEE. The CDR3 spells CASSVSGTGIYYGYTF. CDR3 DNA sequence: TGTGCCAGCAGCGTATCCGGGACAGGGATTTACTATGGCTACACCTTC. The entire variable domain, with the rest obtained from reference TRBV9 and TRBJ1-2, is as follows: DSGVTQTPKHLITATGQRVTLRCSPRSGDLSVYWYQQSLDQGLQFLIQYYNGEERAKGNILERFSAQQFPDLHSELNLSSLELGDSALYFCASSVSGTGIYYGYTFGSGTRLTVV.

This clonotype occurred a few times. This chain links TRBV12-5 with TRBJ1-5; tentative D call: TRBD1 (6 bases). The V end lost 0 bases, the J end lost 0 bases, and 9 bases lay between the germline ends. The CDR3 loop spans 16 amino acids. The germline V gene has CDR1 LGHNT and CDR2 FRNRAP. The CDR3 coding sequence is TGTGCTAGTGGTTTGGTCACAGGGACTAGCAATCAGCCCCAGCATTTT. Translation: CASGLVTGTSNQPQHF.

This clonotype was detected many times. The gene calls are TRBV6-1 and TRBJ2-7, with 14 bases aligning to TRBD2. Germline CDR1 is MNHNS and CDR2 is SASEGT. This CDR3 comprises 18 residues. J lost 0 bases, V lost 5 bases, and 9 bases had no gene match. The CDR3 sequence: CASSRWTSGRSNSYEQYF. In DNA form, the CDR3 reads TGTGCCAGCAGTAGATGGACTAGCGGGAGGTCCAACTCCTACGAGCAGTACTTC.

This clonotype has at least ten counts. The chain links TRBV12-3 or TRBV12-4 to TRBJ2-5, with a tentative D call TRBD2 (7 bases). Trimming cost V 5 bases and J 3 bases, with 19 bases left between them. This CDR3 has 16 residues. CDR3 DNA sequence: TGTGCCAGCAGTCTTACCGGGGGGCGGGTAAAAGAGACCCAGTACTTC. Protein sequence: CASSLTGGRVKETQYF.

The sample holds many counts of this clonotype. The junction does not match germline at one end; this may be a read error. The J gene is TRBJ2-5, the V gene TRBV6-2 or TRBV6-3; D gene unclear. Per germline, CDR1 MNHEY and CDR2 SVGEGT. CDR3 length: 14 amino acids. The CDR3 nucleotides are TGTGCCAGCAGTTACTCCGGTTTTCAAGGGACCCAGTACTTC. Amino acid sequence: CASSYSGFQGTQYF.

This clonotype came up many times. The CDR3 loop is CASSFGPLSGYTF. CDR3 coding DNA: TGCGCCAGCAGCTTTGGACCGCTCTCTGGCTACACCTTC. The chain joins TRBV4-1 to TRBJ1-2, with no clear D. Between the trimmed V and J ends, which lost 5 bases and 7 bases, there was a span of 14 bases. Per germline, CDR1 MGHRA and CDR2 YSYEKL. CDR3 length: 13 residues.